This T cell receptor beta chain was identified in a study of T cell changes during pregnancy in multiple sclerosis. Trimming shortened V by 5 bases and J by 5 bases, and 12 bases separated the two germline ends. Germline V gene sequence: CDR1 SEHNR, CDR2 FQNEAQ (reference sequence). This CDR3 is 14 amino acids long. Data came from immunoSEQ multiplex PCR; TCRdb stores just in-frame clones and leaves some out. The sample carries 17,000 or so clones, around 90% recorded once. The TCR originated in a female donor in good health, enrolled as a control in a pregnancy study. This chain joins TRBV7-9 and TRBJ1-4; a possible D gene is TRBD1 (6 bases). Sequenced material: CD8+ T cells from peripheral blood mononuclear cells, taken after pregnancy. The CDR3 DNA reads as TGTGCCAGCAGCCCTAACAGGGACAATGAAAAACTGTTTTTT. As protein: CASSPNRDNEKLFF.